This passage covers 13 T cell receptor beta chains from one sample sequenced in a study of CD8+CD57+ T cells in acquired aplastic anemia. TCR beta VDJ and CDR3 profiles were obtained from a genomic DNA template. One entry per CDR3 protein, called by TCRdb with MiXCR from the reads. The table has approximately 180,000 distinct CDR3 sequences, roughly 48% seen once. Patients picked for sequencing had shown CD8+CD57+ cell expansion detected by flow cytometry. Sequencing input: sorted CD4+, CD8+, or CD8+CD57+ T cells (not recorded which) from PBMCs. These receptors were obtained from a human donor with aplastic anemia.

The rearrangement joins TRBV11-2 to TRBJ2-1; maybe TRBD2 (6 bases). This CDR3 region has 16 residues. With 4 bases removed from V and 5 bases from J, the gap between germline ends came to 18 bases. Per germline, CDR1 SGHAT and CDR2 FQNNGV. The DNA for the CDR3 is TGTGCCAGCAGCTCCGGATCCGGGACTCTGAACAATGAGCAGTTCTTC. Translating it yields CASSSGSGTLNNEQFF.

The chain carries TRBV7-3 and TRBJ2-7, with 9 bases matching TRBD2. This CDR3 is built from 15 residues. CDR1 and CDR2 (germline): SGHTA, FQGTGA. After removal of 3 bases from V and 2 bases from J, the junction contained 5 bases not matched to a gene. CDR3 residues: CASSLGSGGPYEQYF. Here the CDR3 DNA reads TGTGCCAGCAGCTTGGGGAGCGGGGGGCCCTACGAGCAGTACTTC.

This clonotype was recorded only once. The chain joins TRBV25-1 to TRBJ2-1; TRBD2 matches 11 bases. The V and J ends lost 7 bases and 15 bases, in that order; junction bases with no gene match: 14. The CDR3 has 14 amino acids. Germline-derived CDR1 and CDR2 are MGHDK and SYGVNS. The CDR3: CASTASGGPAFGFF. Written as DNA, the CDR3 is TGTGCCAGCACTGCTAGCGGGGGGCCCGCTTTCGGGTTCTTC.

This sequence joins TRBV7-2 and TRBJ2-5; no clear D. V gave up 4 bases and J gave up 5 bases, with 11 bases separating them. Germline loops: CDR1 SGHTA, CDR2 FQGNSA. The CDR3 loop spans 13 amino acids. The CDR3 DNA reads as TGTGCCAGCAGCTCCTGGCTCGGCGAGACCCAGTACTTC. It translates to CASSSWLGETQYF.

The table lists this clonotype with a count of one. This chain links TRBV19 with TRBJ2-7, with a tentative D call TRBD2 (5 bases). Germline V gene data show CDR1 as LNHDA and CDR2 as SQIVND (reference sequence). V lost 9 bases, J lost 5 bases, and 20 bases lay in between. The CDR3 loop spans 14 amino acids. The CDR3 here is CASSLAGHGNEQYV. CDR3 sequence (DNA): TGTGCCAGCAGCTTGGCCGGGCACGGGAACGAGCAGTACGTC.

Many counts were recorded for this clonotype. This chain links TRBV5-1 with TRBJ1-5; D ambiguous. Trimming took 5 bases from V and 3 from J, leaving 12 bases between them. The CDR3 runs 14 residues. Germline V gene lookup returns CDR1 SGHRS and CDR2 YFSETQ. CDR3 sequence reads: CASSPDGDNQPQHF. Written as DNA, the CDR3 is TGCGCCAGCAGTCCAGACGGTGACAATCAGCCCCAGCATTTT.

To note about this clonotype: This may arise from a read error, as a much more abundant clone is one base away. Given the absence of the conserved phenylalanine or tryptophan at the CDR3 end, a read error is likely. The chain couples TRBV5-1 to TRBJ1-1, with D perhaps matching TRBD1 (5 bases). The germline V and J ends were trimmed by 2 bases and 0 bases, with 11 bases remaining between them. Germline V gene lookup returns CDR1 SGHRS and CDR2 YFSETQ. This CDR3 has 15 residues. The CDR3 bases are TGCGCCAGCAGCTTCCTTCGGGGGGTGAACACTGAAGCTTTCCTT. Translating gives CASSFLRGVNTEAFL.

The V and J genes are TRBV2 and TRBJ1-1; D gene uncertain. Germline loops: CDR1 SNHLY, CDR2 FYNNEI. The ends were cut back, 7 bases at V and 1 base at J, with 10 bases in the middle. The length of the CDR3 is 13 residues. CDR3 sequence: CASTSGENTEAFF. CDR3 DNA sequence: TGTGCCAGCACCTCCGGTGAGAACACTGAAGCTTTCTTT.

This clonotype was seen at least ten times. V and J are TRBV15 and TRBJ2-1; possible D gene TRBD1, 7 bases. The V and J ends lost 2 bases and 0 bases respectively, with 11 bases between them. The CDR3 runs 16 residues. The germline gives CDR1 LNHNV, CDR2 YYDKDF (reference sequence). CDR3 loop: CATSRTQGGSYNEQFF. Written as DNA, the CDR3 is TGTGCCACCAGCAGAACTCAGGGGGGCTCCTACAATGAGCAGTTCTTC.

This clonotype was seen once. This sequence joins TRBV20-1 and TRBJ2-7, with D possibly being TRBD1 or TRBD2 (5 bases each). Germline V gene sequence: CDR1 DFQATT, CDR2 SNEGSKA (reference sequence). Trimming removed 5 bases from V and 4 bases from J, with 18 bases in between. This CDR3 comprises 14 residues. The DNA of the CDR3 is TGCAGTGCTCTCCCCGGGACGGAACTGTACGAGCAGTACTTC. This translates into CSALPGTELYEQYF.

This clonotype showed up just a few times. The chain uses TRBV2 and TRBJ1-1, with 9 bases that match TRBD1. Per the germline V gene, CDR1 is SNHLY and CDR2 is FYNNEI. The CDR3 has 13 residues. The trim removed 6 bases at V and 4 bases at J, leaving 3 bases unmatched. The CDR3 nucleotides are TGTGCCAGCAGGGAGGACAGGGGCACTGAAGCTTTCTTT. This gives the protein CASREDRGTEAFF.

This clonotype was seen repeatedly, ten times or more. The chain is built from TRBV20-1 and TRBJ2-3; 15 positions agree with TRBD2. Trimming removed 5 bases from V and 0 bases from J; junction bases left unmatched: 9. CDR1 DFQATT and CDR2 SNEGSKA come from the germline V gene (reference sequence). The CDR3 contains 18 residues. The DNA of the CDR3 is TGCAGTGCTTATATCGGACTAGCGGGAGGGACTAGCACAGATACGCAGTATTTT. It encodes CSAYIGLAGGTSTDTQYF.

The chain uses TRBV19 and TRBJ2-7; 7 positions agree with TRBD1. In germline, CDR1 is LNHDA, CDR2 SQIVND (reference sequence). V lost 5 bases to trimming and J lost 4 bases; unmatched junction nucleotides: 2. The length of the CDR3 is 12 residues. CDR3: CASSATGYEQYF. CDR3 sequence (DNA): TGTGCCAGTAGTGCGACAGGGTACGAGCAGTACTTC.